This section outlines one T cell receptor beta chain sequence together with its context. Sequencing used immunoSEQ multiplex PCR; TCRdb keeps in-frame clones, though not all of them. The sample lists fewer than 30,000 clones; about 83% were seen once. This specimen comes from a study of control samples from healthy donors and cancer patients. Between the trimmed V and J ends, which lost 3 bases and 0 bases, there was a span of 8 bases. The CDR3 runs to 15 residues. The germline CDR1 and CDR2 sequences are SGHVS and FNYEAQ. This TCR came from a woman between 40 and 50 years old with lung cancer. The sample comprised PBMCs. The V gene is TRBV7-6, the J gene TRBJ2-2; no definite D call. The CDR3 DNA reads TGTGCCAGCAGCTTTGCGGACGCGAACACCGGGGAGCTGTTTTTT. It is translated as CASSFADANTGELFF.